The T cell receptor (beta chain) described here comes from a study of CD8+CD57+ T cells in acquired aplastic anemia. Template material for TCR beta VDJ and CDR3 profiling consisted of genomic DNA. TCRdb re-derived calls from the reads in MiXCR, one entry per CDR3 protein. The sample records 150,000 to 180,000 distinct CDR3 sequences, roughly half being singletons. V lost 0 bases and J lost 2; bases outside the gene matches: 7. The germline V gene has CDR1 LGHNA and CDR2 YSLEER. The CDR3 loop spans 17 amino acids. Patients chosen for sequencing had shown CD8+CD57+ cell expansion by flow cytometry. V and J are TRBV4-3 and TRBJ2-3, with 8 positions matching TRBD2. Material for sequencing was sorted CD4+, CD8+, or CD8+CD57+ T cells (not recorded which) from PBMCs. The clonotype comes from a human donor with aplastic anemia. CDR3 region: CASSQDPGGAITDTQYF. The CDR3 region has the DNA TGCGCCAGCAGCCAAGATCCGGGGGGGGCCATCACAGATACGCAGTATTTT.